These T cell receptor beta chains were read from a single sample in a study of blood T cell repertoires in COVID-19. Repertoires were generated with immunoSEQ multiplex PCR, while TCRdb's copy carries only in-frame clones and drops some. This table has approximately 250,000 clones, 85% appearing once. Sequenced sample: peripheral blood. The receptors shown here come from an older woman with active or convalescent COVID-19. CDR3s include the opening cysteine and the closing phenylalanine or tryptophan. The order of the fields is D gene, clone size, CDR3 length, V gene, J gene, CDR3 protein, CDR3 DNA. The D gene is left open where the match is weak. Some rows have no size entry. The others give once, few or many, or a class for an expanded clone.

-	once	14	TRBV28	TRBJ1-5	CASRRPGRNQPQHF	TGTGCCAGCAGGCGCCCCGGGAGGAATCAGCCCCAGCATTTT
TRBD2	-	15	TRBV4-1	TRBJ2-7	CASSQGFLADYEQYF	TGCGCCAGCAGCCAAGGGTTTCTAGCGGACTACGAGCAGTACTTC
TRBD1	-	13	TRBV12-5	TRBJ2-2	CASGLQGDGELFF	TGTGCTAGTGGTTTACAGGGGGACGGGGAGCTGTTTTTT
-	-	18	TRBV5-4	TRBJ2-2	CASSLAVRSTLNTGELFF	TGTGCCAGCAGTCTTGCGGTCCGGAGTACCCTGAACACCGGGGAGCTGTTTTTT
-	-	13	TRBV28	TRBJ2-1	CASSLTQTNEQFF	TGTGCCAGCAGTTTAACACAGACCAATGAGCAGTTCTTC
-	once	14	TRBV11-3	TRBJ1-4	CASSPLPGQEKLFF	TGTGCCAGCAGCCCTCTTCCGGGACAAGAAAAACTGTTTTTT
TRBD2	-	15	TRBV7-2	TRBJ2-3	CASSLQRGGVDTQYF	TGTGCCAGCAGCTTACAGCGGGGGGGCGTGGATACGCAGTATTTT
-	-	14	TRBV28	TRBJ1-3	CASSLAFSGNTIYF	TGTGCCAGCAGTTTGGCTTTCTCTGGAAACACCATATATTTT
-	once	15	TRBV27	TRBJ1-6	CASSFNWEYNSPLHF	TGTGCCAGCAGTTTTAACTGGGAGTATAATTCACCCCTCCACTTT
TRBD1	once	15	TRBV7-9	TRBJ2-3	CASSLRGQGADTQYF	TGTGCCAGCAGCCTAAGAGGGCAGGGGGCAGATACGCAGTATTTT
TRBD2	-	16	TRBV2	TRBJ2-1	CASRKATSGGTNEQFF	TGTGCCAGCAGGAAAGCGACTAGCGGGGGGACCAATGAGCAGTTCTTC
-	-	12	TRBV12-3/TRBV12-4	TRBJ1-4	CASSLFNEKLFF	TGTGCCAGCAGTCTATTTAATGAAAAACTGTTTTTT
-	-	14	TRBV19	TRBJ1-2	CASSRTADTYGYTF	TGTGCCAGCTCAAGGACTGCCGATACCTATGGCTACACCTTC
TRBD1	-	14	TRBV5-8	TRBJ1-2	CASSFGTGIYGYTF	TGTGCCAGCAGCTTCGGGACAGGGATCTATGGCTACACCTTC
-	-	15	TRBV4-2	TRBJ2-3	CASSQQRANTDTQYF	TGTGCCAGCAGCCAGCAGCGGGCAAACACAGATACGCAGTATTTT
TRBD2	-	18	TRBV4-2	TRBJ2-3	CASSQDRVASGNTDTQYF	TGTGCCAGCAGCCAAGACCGTGTGGCTAGCGGAAACACAGATACGCAGTATTTT
-	-	14	TRBV10-3	TRBJ1-2	CAISQQLANYGYTF	TGTGCCATCAGTCAACAGTTAGCTAACTATGGCTACACCTTC
-	-	12	TRBV18	TRBJ1-1	CASSGRVTEAFF	TGTGCCAGCTCGGGGCGCGTGACTGAAGCTTTCTTT
TRBD1	-	15	TRBV9	TRBJ2-2	CASSGDRGSTGELFF	TGTGCCAGCAGCGGGGACAGGGGTAGTACCGGGGAGCTGTTTTTT
TRBD2	few	18	TRBV5-1	TRBJ2-1	CASSPLGLAGASYNEQFF	TGCGCCAGCAGCCCCCTAGGACTAGCGGGAGCCTCCTACAATGAGCAGTTCTTC
-	-	15	TRBV25-1	TRBJ2-7	CASSDGWGRFYEQYF	TGTGCCAGCAGTGACGGCTGGGGGAGGTTCTACGAGCAGTACTTC
TRBD2	few	13	TRBV27	TRBJ2-7	CASSLTSAYEQYF	TGTGCCAGCAGTCTGACTAGCGCCTACGAGCAGTACTTC
TRBD1	-	17	TRBV11-1	TRBJ2-2	CASSLAIGQANTGELFF	TGTGCCAGCAGCTTAGCTATCGGACAGGCTAACACCGGGGAGCTGTTTTTT
-	-	14	TRBV7-2	TRBJ1-2	CASSLDPAVYGYTF	TGTGCCAGCAGCTTAGACCCCGCGGTCTATGGCTACACCTTC
TRBD1	few	14	TRBV19	TRBJ2-7	CASSNRQGGYEQYF	TGTGCCAGTAGTAACCGACAGGGCGGCTACGAGCAGTACTTC
-	few	15	TRBV6-5	TRBJ2-7	CASRPPGLETRGQYF	TGTGCCAGCAGACCTCCGGGACTGGAAACCCGGGGGCAGTACTTC
-	-	13	TRBV12-3/TRBV12-4	TRBJ2-7	CASTEGSPYEQYF	TGTGCCAGCACCGAAGGGAGCCCCTACGAGCAGTACTTC
-	once	13	TRBV19	TRBJ2-7	CASGRGASYEQYF	TGTGCCAGTGGTCGGGGGGCCTCCTACGAGCAGTACTTC
-	-	16	TRBV19	TRBJ1-5	CASSIVLDRKNQPQHF	TGTGCCAGTAGTATAGTGTTGGACAGAAAAAATCAGCCCCAGCATTTT
-	-	13	TRBV12-3/TRBV12-4	TRBJ2-3	CASSFAALDTQYF	TGTGCCAGCAGTTTCGCGGCTTTAGATACGCAGTATTTT
-	-	15	TRBV6-1	TRBJ2-7	CASSEQGLDSYEQYF	TGTGCCAGCAGTGAACAGGGCCTAGACTCCTACGAGCAGTACTTC
TRBD1	once	15	TRBV11-3	TRBJ2-1	CASSPHSTGYNEQFF	TGTGCCAGCAGCCCCCATTCGACAGGGTACAATGAGCAGTTCTTC
TRBD1	-	18	TRBV5-1	TRBJ2-7	CASSLYGTGEMRTYEQYF	TGCGCCAGCAGCTTGTATGGGACAGGGGAGATGAGGACCTACGAGCAGTACTTC
-	-	13	TRBV27	TRBJ2-7	CASSLVVGYEQYF	TGTGCCAGCAGTTTAGTGGTGGGCTATGAGCAGTACTTC
TRBD1	-	14	TRBV24-1	TRBJ2-1	CATSDPRQGHEQFF	TGTGCCACCAGTGATCCGCGACAGGGGCATGAGCAGTTCTTC
-	-	15	TRBV9	TRBJ2-3	CASSPFSVSTDTQYF	TGTGCCAGCTCCCCGTTCTCGGTTAGCACAGATACGCAGTATTTT
-	-	15	TRBV28	TRBJ2-1	CASTPSAGTYNEQFF	TGTGCCAGCACTCCTTCAGCGGGTACCTACAATGAGCAGTTCTTC
-	-	15	TRBV9	TRBJ2-1	CASSVSGASYNEQFF	TGTGCCAGCAGTGTCAGCGGCGCTTCCTACAATGAGCAGTTCTTC
-	-	12	TRBV5-5	TRBJ2-5	CASGGRQETQYF	TGTGCCAGCGGGGGCCGCCAAGAGACCCAGTACTTC
TRBD2	-	18	TRBV5-1	TRBJ2-5	CASSPRTSGGAFQETQYF	TGCGCCAGCAGCCCAAGGACTAGCGGGGGGGCCTTCCAAGAGACCCAGTACTTC
-	-	16	TRBV10-2	TRBJ2-1	CASSKARGTGDNEQFF	TGCGCCAGCAGTAAAGCGAGAGGGACGGGGGACAATGAGCAGTTCTTC
-	once	14	TRBV6-5	TRBJ1-1	CASRIQGLYTEAFF	TGTGCCAGCAGGATACAGGGCTTGTACACTGAAGCTTTCTTT
-	few	15	TRBV9	TRBJ2-6	CASSDEGDGANVLTF	TGTGCCAGCAGCGACGAGGGGGATGGGGCCAACGTCCTGACTTTC
TRBD1	few	15	TRBV3-1/TRBV3-2	TRBJ2-2	CASSLGQGRTGELFF	TGTGCCAGCAGCCTGGGACAGGGCCGCACCGGGGAGCTGTTTTTT
TRBD1	-	14	TRBV2	TRBJ2-7	CASNGQGTLYEQYF	TGTGCCAGCAACGGACAGGGTACGTTATACGAGCAGTACTTC
-	-	18	TRBV3-1/TRBV3-2	TRBJ1-4	CASSQVGNMGSEGEKLFF	TGTGCCAGCAGCCAAGTAGGCAATATGGGCTCCGAGGGTGAAAAACTGTTTTTT
-	-	11	TRBV25-1	TRBJ1-2	CASSDRDGYTF	TGTGCCAGCAGTGACAGGGATGGCTACACCTTC
TRBD1	-	19	TRBV27	TRBJ2-6	CASSYLGGTGGSGANVLTF	TGTGCCAGCAGTTACTTAGGTGGGACAGGGGGCTCTGGGGCCAACGTCCTGACTTTC
-	-	13	TRBV2	TRBJ2-1	CASKGLANNEQFF	TGTGCCAGCAAGGGGTTGGCGAACAATGAGCAGTTCTTC
-	-	15	TRBV10-3	TRBJ1-4	CAISALGTENEKLFF	TGTGCCATCAGTGCCCTCGGGACTGAGAATGAAAAACTGTTTTTT
TRBD1	-	14	TRBV19	TRBJ2-7	CASSMGQGLNEQYF	TGTGCCAGTAGTATGGGACAGGGTCTCAACGAGCAGTACTTC
-	-	15	TRBV5-8	TRBJ1-6	CASSRETGLNSPLHF	TGTGCCAGCAGCCGAGAGACAGGTCTTAATTCACCCCTCCACTTT
-	-	16	TRBV5-6	TRBJ2-1	CASSHRLQSSYNEQFF	TGTGCCAGCAGCCACCGGCTACAGAGCTCCTACAATGAGCAGTTCTTC
TRBD2	-	15	TRBV3-1/TRBV3-2	TRBJ2-5	CASSQAIAGEETQYF	TGTGCCAGCAGCCAAGCAATAGCGGGAGAAGAGACCCAGTACTTC
-	-	14	TRBV30	TRBJ2-3	CAWSRVGGTDTQYF	TGTGCCTGGAGTCGAGTGGGCGGCACAGATACGCAGTATTTT